This T cell receptor beta chain stems from a study of regulatory T cells in long-lasting Graves disease. This clonotype was found a few times. The time point is: newly diagnosed GD, antithyroid drugs for less than 3 months. Generation of the TCR library employed RNA extracted from PBMCs. Investigators prepared the TCR beta libraries by applying iRepertoire HTBI primers and Arm-PCR of CDR3 regions. MiXCR, run by TCRdb on the multiplex PCR reads, gives a single entry per CDR3 protein. Among over 300,000 distinct CDR3 sequences listed, around 16% were seen once. Germline loops: CDR1 SGDLS, CDR2 YYNGEE. The V gene lost 3 bases and the J gene lost 9 bases, with 16 bases spanning the gap. The length of the CDR3 is 14 residues.

This specimen consisted of peripheral blood mononuclear cells (PBMCs), obtained at new diagnosis, from a patient treated with antithyroid drugs. J is TRBJ2-1 and V is TRBV9; D is possibly TRBD1 (5 bases). The clonotype originates from a female donor with Graves disease. The CDR3 loop is CASSAGPLVGEQFF. The CDR3 nucleotides are TGTGCCAGCAGCGCAGGGCCCTTGGTCGGTGAGCAGTTCTTC.